The 3 T cell receptor beta chains listed next were all sequenced from one sample in a study of shared clonotypes between healthy human individuals. CD45RO negativity and positive selection for CCR7 defined naive CD8 cells, a population that excluded terminally differentiated effector memory CD45RA+ cells. Only in-frame clones appear in the TCRdb table, and some are missing; sequencing was by immunoSEQ multiplex PCR. The sample yields some 2.1 million clones, about 94% seen once. The specimen sequenced was naive CD8+ T cells sorted from blood. The receptors come from a man in his late teens or twenties in good health.

The chain combines TRBV7-9 with TRBJ2-2, with TRBD1 matching 10 bases. The CDR3 extends over 15 amino acids. The V gene's germline CDR1 is SEHNR and CDR2 FQNEAQ (reference sequence). The V gene end was trimmed by 3 bases and the J gene end by 7 bases; junction bases not matched to a gene: 5. In DNA, the CDR3 is TGTGCCAGCAGCTTGGACAGGGGGAAGAGCGGGGAGCTGTTTTTT. This sequence encodes CASSLDRGKSGELFF.

In its sample, this clone was seen once. This chain links TRBV5-6 with TRBJ2-7; 9 positions match TRBD1. J lost 11 bases, V lost 2 bases, and 11 bases had no gene match. Per germline, CDR1 SGHDT and CDR2 YYEEEE. This CDR3 contains 14 residues. The CDR3 DNA reads TGTGCCAGCAGCTTTGCCTCGACAGGGGGTAGCGAGTACTTC. It is translated as CASSFASTGGSEYF.

Of note for this clone: At the DNA level, this CDR3 is encoded by other sequences in the same sample as well. The chain has TRBV30 and TRBJ1-5, with TRBD1 identical over 10 bases. V lost 2 bases to trimming and J lost 4 bases; unmatched junction nucleotides: 2. CDR3 size: 14 residues. Germline CDR1 and CDR2: GTSNPN and SVGIG (reference sequence). This CDR3 is CAWSSGQGNQPQHF. The CDR3 bases are TGTGCCTGGAGTTCGGGACAGGGGAATCAGCCCCAGCATTTT.